These T cell receptor beta chains were read from a single sample in a study of control samples from healthy donors and cancer patients. The data were produced by immunoSEQ multiplex PCR, yet TCRdb's version contains in-frame clones alone and is incomplete. The data contain some 94,000 clones, about 89% of them singletons. The specimen sequenced was PBMCs. These receptors were collected from a woman aged 50 to 65 with colorectal cancer. Both conserved end residues are part of each CDR3. A D gene is named only where the DNA matches it firmly. Some rows mark clone size as missing; the rest say once, few, many or name a class of expanded clone.

V gene	J gene	clone size	D gene	CDR3 protein	CDR3 DNA
TRBV30	TRBJ2-1	-	TRBD1	CAWTPGTGGYNEQFF	TGTGCCTGGACACCCGGGACAGGGGGCTACAATGAGCAGTTCTTC
TRBV7-2	TRBJ2-5	-	-	CAGGGAVQETQYF	TGTGCCGGCGGCGGGGCGGTCCAAGAGACCCAGTACTTC
TRBV6-6	TRBJ1-6	-	-	CASSYSMTLGSPLHF	TGTGCCAGCAGTTACTCGATGACACTAGGGTCACCCCTCCACTTT
TRBV2	TRBJ2-5	once	-	CASQTGGETQYF	TGTGCCAGCCAAACGGGCGGAGAGACCCAGTACTTC
TRBV19	TRBJ1-5	few	-	CASSGTGNQPQHF	TGTGCCAGTAGTGGAACAGGCAATCAGCCCCAGCATTTT
TRBV4-1	TRBJ1-4	-	TRBD1	CASSQVGQGARKLFF	TGCGCCAGCAGCCAAGTCGGGCAGGGGGCCCGAAAACTGTTTTTT
TRBV4-3	TRBJ1-2	-	-	CASSQVTDYGYTF	TGCGCCAGCAGCCAGGTGACAGACTATGGCTACACCTTC
TRBV5-1	TRBJ1-1	-	TRBD1	CASSIGTGGQTEAFF	TGCGCCAGCAGCATTGGTACAGGGGGCCAAACTGAAGCTTTCTTT
TRBV2	TRBJ2-3	-	-	CASDNQGTDTQYF	TGTGCCAGCGATAATCAGGGAACAGATACGCAGTATTTT
TRBV7-8	TRBJ2-5	-	-	CASSLADFQETQYF	TGTGCCAGCAGCTTAGCGGACTTTCAAGAGACCCAGTACTTC
TRBV2	TRBJ2-3	-	-	CASSISDTQYF	TGTGCCAGCAGCATATCAGATACGCAGTATTTT
TRBV24-1	TRBJ1-1	-	-	CATSDPGARAFF	TGTGCCACCAGTGACCCAGGGGCGAGAGCTTTCTTT
TRBV7-8	TRBJ1-6	-	-	CASSATVGPYSYNSPLHF	TGTGCCAGCAGCGCGACCGTCGGGCCCTACTCCTATAATTCACCCCTCCACTTT
TRBV2	TRBJ2-2	-	-	CASSDAGNTGELFF	TGTGCCAGCAGTGATGCAGGCAACACCGGGGAGCTGTTTTTT
TRBV5-8	TRBJ1-2	-	TRBD1	CASSLAGQAFRYGYTF	TGTGCCAGCAGCTTGGCTGGACAGGCGTTTCGTTATGGCTACACCTTC
TRBV3-1/TRBV3-2	TRBJ1-5	once	-	CASSQGGGSNQPQHF	TGTGCCAGCAGCCAAGGGGGGGGGAGCAATCAGCCCCAGCATTTT
TRBV3-1/TRBV3-2	TRBJ1-5	-	-	CASSQESKGNQPQHF	TGTGCCAGCAGCCAAGAAAGCAAAGGAAATCAGCCCCAGCATTTT
TRBV7-3	TRBJ1-1	-	-	CASSQGGGNTEAFF	TGTGCCAGCAGCCAAGGAGGGGGGAACACTGAAGCTTTCTTT
TRBV3-1/TRBV3-2	TRBJ1-2	-	TRBD1	CASSQGDRGYGYTF	TGTGCCAGCAGCCAGGGCGACAGGGGCTATGGCTACACCTTC
TRBV10-1	TRBJ1-6	few	TRBD1	CASSLGQGYSPLHF	TGCGCCAGCAGTCTCGGACAGGGATATTCACCCCTCCACTTT
TRBV19	TRBJ2-1	-	-	CASSMNWAGVLYNEQFF	TGTGCCAGTAGTATGAATTGGGCAGGGGTTCTATACAATGAGCAGTTCTTC
TRBV19	TRBJ2-2	-	TRBD1	CASSRTGGMTGELFF	TGTGCCAGTAGCAGGACAGGGGGAATGACCGGGGAGCTGTTTTTT